This T cell receptor beta chain was sequenced for a study of blood T cell repertoires in COVID-19. Study information: COVID-19 samples, acute and convalescent, were from the United States, Italy and Spain. PBMCs, B-cell-depleted T cells, or T cells were the source of the cDNA or gDNA that made up the material.

Original handling: How many nucleated cells were present was estimated from reference gene primer amplification. Produced via immunoSEQ multiplex PCR; TCRdb's table is partial and in-frame only. V and J calls and clone size are copied from that table; D and trimming were computed from the DNA. The repertoire holds 150,000 or so clones, approximately 85% seen once, with roughly 1.1% in the top ten. Per germline, CDR1 SQVTM and CDR2 ANQGSEA. Trimming cost V 5 bases and J 4 bases; bases outside gene matches: 11. This CDR3 has 14 amino acids. This clone showed up just a few times. The sequence derives from a man between 60 and 70 years old who had recovered from COVID-19. The chain couples TRBV29-1 to TRBJ2-7, with 7 bases lining up with TRBD1. Sequences were obtained from peripheral blood. CDR3 in DNA: TGCAGCGTTTCCCCCCGGGACAGATATTACGAGCAGTACTTC. This gives the protein CSVSPRDRYYEQYF.